A selection of T cell receptor beta chains follows, all from one sample in a study of cytomegalovirus exposure and HLA in healthy donors. Here immunoSEQ multiplex PCR was the method, and the copy in TCRdb shows in-frame clones only, minus some. The sample lists 65,000 to 90,000 clones, 73% seen once, with about 16% in the top ten. The sequenced sample consisted of PBMCs. The receptors here all came from a woman aged 40 to 49 in good health and CMV-seropositive. CDR3s include the opening cysteine and the closing phenylalanine or tryptophan. D genes are given only for firm matches. The size field is filled for only some rows; it gives once, few, many or a size class.

J gene | D gene | clone size | V gene | CDR3 DNA | CDR3 protein
TRBJ2-1 | NA | NA | TRBV10-1 | TGCGCCAGCAGGTGGACTCAGAGCGATGAGCAGTTCTTC | CASRWTQSDEQFF
TRBJ2-1 | TRBD2 | NA | TRBV28 | TGTGCCAGCAGTTTGGTTAGCGGGCCCTACAATGAGCAGTTCTTC | CASSLVSGPYNEQFF
TRBJ2-1 | TRBD2 | once | TRBV18 | TGTGCCAGCACAACCAGGGGAAAGGCTAGCGGGGGCGAAAGTTACAATGAGCAGTTCTTC | CASTTRGKASGGESYNEQFF
TRBJ1-2 | TRBD1 | NA | TRBV5-4 | TGTGCCAGCAGCTTCCGGGACAGCGGACCCAACTATGGCTACACCTTC | CASSFRDSGPNYGYTF
TRBJ2-1 | NA | few | TRBV5-4 | TGTGCCAGCAGCTTGGACAGGGCCTCCTACAATGAGCAGTTCTTC | CASSLDRASYNEQFF
TRBJ2-1 | TRBD2 | NA | TRBV7-2 | TGTGCCAGCAGCTTAATAGCGGGCGAGTTCTACAATGAGCAGTTCTTC | CASSLIAGEFYNEQFF
TRBJ2-3 | NA | NA | TRBV7-9 | TGTGCCAGCAGCTTTTTGGCAGGGTCTAGTAGCACAGATACGCAGTATTTT | CASSFLAGSSSTDTQYF
TRBJ2-3 | TRBD2 | NA | TRBV18 | TGTGCCAGCTCGCCTCAAAGCGGGAGGAGCACAGATACGCAGTATTTT | CASSPQSGRSTDTQYF
TRBJ2-7 | NA | NA | TRBV13 | TGTGCCAGCAGCTTAGGCCGTGGACTGGGCTCCTACGAGCAGTACTTC | CASSLGRGLGSYEQYF
TRBJ1-1 | TRBD1 | NA | TRBV27 | TGTGCCAGCTACACAGGGGGCGCGACGAACACTGAAGCTTTCTTT | CASYTGGATNTEAFF
TRBJ2-1 | NA | NA | TRBV27 | TGTGCCAGCAGTCCCCCTGGACTGGGGAGCTCCTACAATGAGCAGTTCTTC | CASSPPGLGSSYNEQFF
TRBJ1-1 | NA | NA | TRBV5-6 | TGTGCCAGCAGCTTGGGTCCGGGGAACACTGAAGCTTTCTTT | CASSLGPGNTEAFF
TRBJ2-2 | TRBD1 | NA | TRBV9 | TGTGCCAGCAGCGTATCGGGACAGGCGAACGGGGAGCTGTTTTTT | CASSVSGQANGELFF
TRBJ2-7 | NA | NA | TRBV7-9 | TGTGCCAGCGAACAGGCCTACGAGCAGTACTTC | CASEQAYEQYF
TRBJ1-5 | NA | NA | TRBV18 | TGTGCCAGCTCAACACAGGCCTCAGGCTATAGCAATCAGCCCCAGCATTTT | CASSTQASGYSNQPQHF
TRBJ2-3 | NA | many | TRBV6-5 | TGTGCCAGCAGCCTCCAGGGAGGAGGTCCAGATACGCAGTATTTT | CASSLQGGGPDTQYF
TRBJ1-5 | NA | few | TRBV30 | TGTGCCTGGAGTGATCTGGGGGCAACTCAGCCCCAGCATTTT | CAWSDLGATQPQHF
TRBJ2-3 | TRBD2 | NA | TRBV28 | TGTGCCAGCAGTTTCCGGGAGGGCCTGACAGATACGCAGTATTTT | CASSFREGLTDTQYF
TRBJ2-3 | TRBD2 | few | TRBV30 | TGTGCCTGGAGTGGAATAGCGGGGCGCTTCACAGATACGCAGTATTTT | CAWSGIAGRFTDTQYF
TRBJ2-7 | NA | NA | TRBV4-3 | TGCGCCAGCAGCCAAGATTCCCGGCCTAGCTCCTACGAGCAGTACTTC | CASSQDSRPSSYEQYF
TRBJ2-7 | TRBD1 | NA | TRBV5-5 | TGTGCCAGCAGCGTGCCCGGGACAGGGGGCGACGAGCAGTACTTC | CASSVPGTGGDEQYF
TRBJ2-3 | NA | NA | TRBV7-3 | TGTGCCAGCAGCTTAGCTGGGGCGACAGATACGCAGTATTTT | CASSLAGATDTQYF
TRBJ1-3 | NA | NA | TRBV7-2 | TGTGCCAGCAGCTTAGCCGCGACAGGCAATATAGGAAACACCATATATTTT | CASSLAATGNIGNTIYF
TRBJ1-1 | NA | NA | TRBV4-2 | TGTGCCAGCAGCCTGCCGGACAGCATGAACACTGAAGCTTTCTTT | CASSLPDSMNTEAFF
TRBJ2-7 | NA | once | TRBV27 | TGTGCCAGCAGTTTCCAGGGCCATTACGAGCAGTACTTC | CASSFQGHYEQYF
TRBJ1-1 | TRBD1 | NA | TRBV11-2 | TGTGCCAGCAGCTACAGGGACAGCTTGGGGTCTGAAGCTTTCTTT | CASSYRDSLGSEAFF
TRBJ2-7 | TRBD2 | once | TRBV7-2 | TGTGCCAGCAGCTCTAGCGGTGGGGCCTTCGGGGAGCAGTACTTC | CASSSSGGAFGEQYF
TRBJ1-2 | NA | NA | TRBV11-2 | TGTGCCAGCAGCCAGCCCGCGGGGGGCGGGTATGGCTACACCTTC | CASSQPAGGGYGYTF
TRBJ2-5 | NA | NA | TRBV9 | TGTGCCAGCAGCGTAGTCGGGGGAAGTCAAGAGACCCAGTACTTC | CASSVVGGSQETQYF
TRBJ2-6 | TRBD1 | NA | TRBV5-1 | TGCGCCAGCAGCGGGGCTTGGCCGGGACAGGCTGGGTCTGGGGCCAACGTCCTGACTTTC | CASSGAWPGQAGSGANVLTF
TRBJ2-7 | NA | NA | TRBV14 | TGTGCCAGCAGCCGCTCACTAGGGTACGAGCAGTACTTC | CASSRSLGYEQYF
TRBJ1-1 | NA | NA | TRBV29-1 | TGCAGCGGGGGGGGAAGGGCAGGGATTGACACTGAAGCTTTCTTT | CSGGGRAGIDTEAFF
TRBJ1-5 | NA | once | TRBV4-3 | TGCGCCAGCAGCCAAGATATGGGGGGTCAGCCCCAGCATTTT | CASSQDMGGQPQHF
TRBJ2-1 | TRBD2 | medium-sized | TRBV6-1 | TGTGCCAGCCTTGTGACTAGCGGCGTAATCAATGAGCAGTTCTTC | CASLVTSGVINEQFF
TRBJ2-7 | NA | NA | TRBV28 | TGTGCCAGCAGCGAGATTGCCTACGAGCAGTACTTC | CASSEIAYEQYF
TRBJ2-6 | TRBD1 | NA | TRBV14 | TGTGCCAGCAGCCGTATAAGTCCGGACAGGGGGTTCTCTGGGGCCAACGTCCTGACTTTC | CASSRISPDRGFSGANVLTF
TRBJ1-1 | TRBD1 | NA | TRBV4-1 | TGCGCCAGCAGCCAGGGTGAAGGGGGCTCTGAAGCTTTCTTT | CASSQGEGGSEAFF
TRBJ1-1 | NA | NA | TRBV15 | TGTGCCACCAGCAGCGCTATCTCAGGGCCTGACACTGAAGCTTTCTTT | CATSSAISGPDTEAFF
TRBJ1-2 | TRBD1 | NA | TRBV27 | TGTGCCAGCAGTACCGACAGGGACTATGGCTACACCTTC | CASSTDRDYGYTF
TRBJ1-5 | TRBD1 | few | TRBV30 | TGTGCCTGGAGTGGGGGGTACGGGGGACAGGGGGGCCAGCCCCAGCATTTT | CAWSGGYGGQGGQPQHF
TRBJ2-7 | NA | few | TRBV11-2 | TGTGCCAGCAGCTTACAGACTTCCTACGAGCAGTACTTC | CASSLQTSYEQYF